This T cell receptor beta chain was identified in a study of blood T cell repertoires in COVID-19. Per the original data handling: Researchers report that nucleated cell counts were estimated from reference gene primer amplification. The repertoire was sequenced with immunoSEQ multiplex PCR; TCRdb's copy has only in-frame clones and lacks some. V, J and clone size were drawn from that table, and D and trimming were deduced from the DNA. The data show a few hundred thousand clones, with about 86% seen just once and roughly 3.1% held by the top ten. Living in 24 US areas, the participants were between roughly 18 and 90 years of age. Which cohort a participant joined came from the clinical history participants gave. Before being deemed recovered, Cohort 3 donors had two negative PCRs, clearance, or symptom resolution. CDR1 and CDR2 (germline): SGHNT, YENEEA. CDR3 length: 15 amino acids. V lost 3 bases to trimming and J lost 6 bases, with 17 bases between them.

This chain links TRBV11-3 with TRBJ1-2; D perhaps matches TRBD1 (5 bases). This TCR was recovered from a man aged 45-65 years who had recovered from COVID-19. The sequenced sample was PBMCs or T cells enriched from blood (not recorded which). CDR3: CASSFTGRVENGYTF. For the CDR3, the DNA is TGTGCCAGCAGCTTTACCGGCAGGGTCGAAAATGGCTACACCTTC.